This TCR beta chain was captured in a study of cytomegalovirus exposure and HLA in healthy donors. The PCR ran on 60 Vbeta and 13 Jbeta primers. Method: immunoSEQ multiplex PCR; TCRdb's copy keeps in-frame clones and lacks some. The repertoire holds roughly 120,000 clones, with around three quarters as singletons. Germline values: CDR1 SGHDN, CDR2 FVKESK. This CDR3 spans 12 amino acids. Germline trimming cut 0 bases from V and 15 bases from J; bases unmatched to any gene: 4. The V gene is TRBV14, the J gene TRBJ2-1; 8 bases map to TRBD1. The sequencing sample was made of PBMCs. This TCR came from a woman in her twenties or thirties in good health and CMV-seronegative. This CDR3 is CASSQDAGGRFF. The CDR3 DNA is TGTGCCAGCAGCCAAGATGCAGGGGGCAGGTTCTTC.